The entry that follows covers one T cell receptor beta chain sequence. The source of the sample is a study of PD-1 blockade in classical Hodgkin lymphoma. CDR3 length: 15 amino acids. Per germline, CDR1 MNHEY and CDR2 SVGAGI. V was trimmed by 0 bases and J by 0 bases, leaving 9 bases between them. Sequencing was performed with immunoSEQ multiplex PCR; in TCRdb, only in-frame clones are kept and a portion is missing. The sample includes around 90,000 clones, around four fifths of them seen just once. Described time point: cycle 4 day 1 (C4D1), after less than 7 weeks of nivolumab. Every patient was affected by relapse after autologous stem cell transplantation, while exposure to brentuximab vedotin was not uniform.

The sample here was peripheral blood mononuclear cells (PBMCs), taken before the fourth cycle of nivolumab. The J gene is TRBJ2-7, the V gene TRBV6-5; D is unclear. The clonotype originates from a human donor with classical Hodgkin lymphoma. The CDR3 coding sequence is TGTGCCAGCAGTTACTCTCCAGCAAGCTCCTACGAGCAGTACTTC. The encoded protein is CASSYSPASSYEQYF.